Following are 30 T cell receptor beta chains from one sample sequenced in a study of shared clonotypes between healthy human individuals. The table came from immunoSEQ multiplex PCR; TCRdb's copy has only in-frame clones and leaves some out. The sample consists of about 980,000 clones, more than 75% of them appearing once. The material sequenced was memory CD4+ T cells sorted from blood. As for subset: CD45RA-negative fraction. Receptors were obtained from a man aged 18-30 years in good health.

This clone was seen repeatedly, ten times or more. Here the CDR3 reads CASGLGTSGEETQYF. The CDR3 DNA follows: TGTGCTAGTGGTTTGGGTACTAGCGGGGAAGAGACCCAGTACTTC. The chain joins TRBV12-5 to TRBJ2-5; TRBD2 agrees at 10 bases. The CDR3 has 15 amino acids. After removal of 1 base from V and 3 bases from J, the junction contained 2 bases not matched to a gene. The germline V gene has CDR1 LGHNT and CDR2 FRNRAP.

The chain is built from TRBV18 and TRBJ2-3, with 10 bases fitting TRBD1. Germline CDR1 is KGHSH and CDR2 is LQKENI. The CDR3 consists of 15 residues. After removal of 5 bases from V and 3 bases from J, the junction contained 5 bases not matched to a gene. The CDR3 DNA follows: TGTGCCAGCTCAATGACAGGGGGCGAGACAGATACGCAGTATTTT. Protein: CASSMTGGETDTQYF.

The chain links TRBV6-5 to TRBJ2-3; TRBD2 agrees at 9 bases. The germline V gene encodes CDR1 MNHEY and CDR2 SVGAGI. The V segment lost 7 bases and the J segment 2 bases; nucleotides outside the gene matches: 7. The CDR3 covers 15 residues. The DNA for the CDR3 is TGTGCCAGCAAGATGGGCGGGGGGGCCACAGATACGCAGTATTTT. This translates into CASKMGGGATDTQYF.

This chain links TRBV11-2 with TRBJ1-6; the D gene is possibly TRBD1 (5 bases). The CDR3 extends over 15 amino acids. Germline CDR1 reads SGHAT; CDR2 reads FQNNGV. Trimming left V 2 bases short and J 10 bases short, with 15 bases between. This CDR3 is CASSLSHAGPSPLHF. The CDR3, as DNA: TGTGCCAGCAGCTTATCCCACGCGGGGCCATCACCCCTCCACTTT.

The J gene is TRBJ1-4, the V gene TRBV5-1, with D possibly TRBD1 on 6 matching bases. The germline V gene encodes CDR1 SGHRS and CDR2 YFSETQ. CDR3 size: 16 residues. Between the trimmed V and J ends, which lost 5 bases and 0 bases, there was a span of 14 bases. The CDR3 sequence: CASSLGQLATNEKLFF. The CDR3 bases are TGCGCCAGCAGTTTAGGACAGCTTGCAACTAATGAAAAACTGTTTTTT.

With regard to this clone: The sample carries other DNA sequences with the same CDR3. J is TRBJ2-5 and V is TRBV19, with D possibly being TRBD1 (6 bases). The germline V gene encodes CDR1 LNHDA and CDR2 SQIVND (reference sequence). The V gene lost 5 bases and the J gene lost 2 bases, with 9 bases spanning the gap. The CDR3 spans 13 residues. CDR3 sequence (DNA): TGTGCCAGTAGTCGTGGACAGCAAGAGACCCAGTACTTC. This codes for CASSRGQQETQYF.

This clone was counted at least ten times. The chain has TRBV27 and TRBJ2-7; D remains unclear. The CDR3 has 15 residues. V was pared by 2 bases and J by 0 bases, with 11 bases between. From germline, CDR1 is MNHEY and CDR2 SMNVEV (reference sequence). This chain's CDR3 is CASSLGGGNSYEQYF. CDR3 nucleotide sequence: TGTGCCAGCAGTTTAGGTGGCGGAAACTCCTACGAGCAGTACTTC.

This clone was picked up many times. This sequence joins TRBV11-3 and TRBJ1-3, with D uncertain. Germline V CDR1 and CDR2: SGHNT, YENEEA. The CDR3 is 14 amino acids. Trimming removed 5 bases at V and 1 base at J, with 9 bases between. The chain's CDR3 is CASSLGLSGNTIYF. The CDR3 DNA is TGTGCCAGCAGCCTCGGACTATCTGGAAACACCATATATTTT. Based on the CDR3 plus reference TRBV11-3 and TRBJ1-3, the full variable domain is EAGVVQSPRYKIIEKKQPVAFWCNPISGHNTLYWYLQNLGQGPELLIRYENEEAVDDSQLPKDRFSAERLKGVDSTLKIQPAELGDSAVYLCASSLGLSGNTIYFGEGSWLTVV.

The rearrangement links TRBV19 to TRBJ1-3; D unclear. The CDR3 contains 16 residues. The V gene's germline CDR1 is LNHDA and CDR2 SQIVND (reference sequence). V gave up 4 bases and J gave up 0 bases, with 13 bases separating them. CDR3 nucleotides: TGTGCCAGTAGTAAGGGTGTCGGCCTCTCTGGAAACACCATATATTTT. It translates to CASSKGVGLSGNTIYF.

This rearrangement joins TRBV14 to TRBJ2-3, with TRBD1 identical over 9 bases. V lost 6 bases and J lost 0; bases outside the gene matches: 7. The CDR3 loop spans 16 amino acids. From germline, CDR1 is SGHDN and CDR2 FVKESK. Written as DNA, the CDR3 is TGTGCCAGCAGTTCCGGGACAGGGCATAGCACAGATACGCAGTATTTT. Translated, it gives CASSSGTGHSTDTQYF.

The V call is TRBV6-1, the J call TRBJ2-2; 8 positions agree with TRBD1. Trimming took 6 bases from V and 1 from J; bases not matched to a gene: 1. The CDR3 is made up of 14 amino acids. The germline V gene encodes CDR1 MNHNS and CDR2 SASEGT. As DNA, the CDR3 is TGTGCCAGCAGAGGACAGGGGAACACCGGGGAGCTGTTTTTT. Amino acids: CASRGQGNTGELFF.

The V gene is TRBV2, the J gene TRBJ2-7, with 8 bases aligning to TRBD1. CDR3 length: 13 residues. After removal of 7 bases from V and 3 bases from J, the junction contained 5 bases not matched to a gene. CDR1 is SNHLY and CDR2 is FYNNEI in the germline V gene. Here the CDR3 reads CASTRQGIYEQYF. DNA of the CDR3: TGTGCCAGCACGAGACAGGGGATCTACGAGCAGTACTTC. Full variable domain (missing parts from reference TRBV2 and TRBJ2-7): EPEVTQTPSHQVTQMGQEVILRCVPISNHLYFYWYRQILGQKVEFLVSFYNNEISEKSEIFDDQFSVERPDGSNFTLKIRSTKLEDSAMYFCASTRQGIYEQYFGPGTRLTVT.

V usage is TRBV5-1 and J usage is TRBJ2-1; the match to TRBD1 covers 7 bases. The CDR3 has 15 residues. With 7 bases clipped from V and 5 bases from J, the junction kept 12 bases outside the gene matches. Germline V CDR1 and CDR2: SGHRS, YFSETQ. CDR3 loop: CASSPGTASNNEQFF. The CDR3 region has the DNA TGCGCCAGCTCACCCGGGACAGCTTCTAACAATGAGCAGTTCTTC.

J is TRBJ2-3 and V is TRBV14, with TRBD1 matching 7 bases. CDR3 length: 15 amino acids. Germline lookup yields CDR1 SGHDN and CDR2 FVKESK. V shed 4 bases and J 5 bases; nucleotides not matched to a gene: 9. This CDR3 is CASSPNDRVRDTQYF. CDR3 nucleotide sequence: TGTGCCAGCAGCCCAAACGACAGGGTCAGAGATACGCAGTATTTT.

This clone was seen once. The CDR3 DNA sequence: TGCGCCAGCAGCTTGGCGGTTTCCTATAATTCACCCCTCCACTTT. It yields the protein CASSLAVSYNSPLHF. The chain couples TRBV5-1 to TRBJ1-6, with D unclear. V was pared by 0 bases and J by 1 base, with 5 bases between. The germline V gene has CDR1 SGHRS and CDR2 YFSETQ. CDR3 length: 15 residues.

This clone turned up a few times. The V and J genes are TRBV6-5 and TRBJ1-6; 7 bases fit TRBD1. CDR3 length: 15 amino acids. The germline V gene has CDR1 MNHEY and CDR2 SVGAGI. V shed 9 bases and J 10 bases; nucleotides not matched to a gene: 15. The CDR3 region has the DNA TGTGCCAGTCAAGCTGCTCCAGGGGGAAAATCACCCCTCCACTTT. Amino acid sequence: CASQAAPGGKSPLHF.

CDR3 DNA sequence: TGTGCCAGCAGCTTACGGGGGGCGACCTACAATGAGCAGTTCTTC. The encoded protein is CASSLRGATYNEQFF. The chain employs TRBV11-1 and TRBJ2-1; possible D gene TRBD2, 7 bases. V was pared by 2 bases and J by 2 bases, with 10 bases between. The germline CDR1 and CDR2 sequences are SGHAT and FQDESV (reference sequence). This CDR3 contains 15 residues.

The chain is built from TRBV7-3 and TRBJ2-2; D not certain. V was cut by 2 bases and J by 0 bases, with 10 bases left in between. Germline V lookup: CDR1 SGHTA, CDR2 FQGTGA. This CDR3 has 16 residues. Here the CDR3 reads CASSLRRVANTGELFF. Here the CDR3 DNA reads TGTGCCAGCAGCTTACGTCGCGTGGCGAACACCGGGGAGCTGTTTTTT.

The V gene is TRBV2, the J gene TRBJ2-1, with 7 bases aligning to TRBD2. CDR1 is SNHLY and CDR2 is FYNNEI in the germline V gene. V dropped 5 bases and J dropped 4; count of bases not matched to a gene: 2. The length of the CDR3 is 13 residues. The DNA of the CDR3 is TGTGCCAGCAGTTATAGCGGGTACAATGAGCAGTTCTTC. Its translation: CASSYSGYNEQFF.

This clone was detected only once. V gene TRBV4-3 combines with J gene TRBJ2-1; TRBD2 matches at 12 bases. The germline V gene encodes CDR1 LGHNA and CDR2 YSLEER. The length of the CDR3 is 18 residues. V shed 5 bases, J shed 1 base, and the junction held 9 bases outside the gene matches. CDR3 nucleotides: TGCGCCAGCAGCAAGACTTTTGGGACTAGCGGGTCCTACAATGAGCAGTTCTTC. Protein product: CASSKTFGTSGSYNEQFF.

The chain couples TRBV13 to TRBJ2-7, with 9 bases matching TRBD1. The CDR3 totals 15 residues. Germline assignment: CDR1 PRHDT and CDR2 FYEKMQ (reference sequence). After removal of 5 bases from V and 1 base from J, the junction contained 6 bases not matched to a gene. This CDR3 reads CASSPPGTGSYEQYF. The CDR3 region has the DNA TGTGCCAGCAGCCCCCCCGGGACAGGGTCCTACGAGCAGTACTTC.

The chain combines TRBV27 with TRBJ1-2; 7 positions match TRBD1. V trimming: 6 bases; J trimming: 6 bases; junction bases outside the gene matches: 13. The length of the CDR3 is 15 residues. The V gene's germline CDR1 is MNHEY and CDR2 SMNVEV (reference sequence). DNA for the CDR3: TGTGCCAGCAGCGCCCACGGGACAGAAACCGATGGCTACACCTTC. Protein: CASSAHGTETDGYTF.

This clone was observed a few times. Different DNA sequences within this sample yield the same CDR3. The rearrangement links TRBV10-2 to TRBJ2-2; 7 nucleotides line up with TRBD1. Germline CDR1 and CDR2: WSHSY and SAAADI. With 2 bases clipped from V and 0 bases from J, the junction kept 3 bases outside the gene matches. The CDR3 runs to 16 residues. For the CDR3, the DNA is TGCGCCAGCAGTGAGCTCGGGACAGCGAACACCGGGGAGCTGTTTTTT. Translation: CASSELGTANTGELFF.

The CDR3 sequence: CASSLGGGGRRDTQYF. In DNA, the CDR3 is TGCGCCAGCAGCTTGGGAGGCGGAGGGAGGCGGGATACGCAGTATTTT. The J gene is TRBJ2-3, the V gene TRBV5-1, with TRBD2 as a possible D gene (6 bases). The CDR3 sequence is 16 residues long. V lost 0 bases and J 6 bases, leaving 17 bases between the germline ends. Germline V CDR1 and CDR2: SGHRS, YFSETQ.

The genes are TRBV19 and TRBJ1-1, with D uncertain. Germline assignment: CDR1 LNHDA and CDR2 SQIVND (reference sequence). Between the trimmed V and J ends, which lost 4 bases and 4 bases, there was a span of 10 bases. The length of the CDR3 is 13 residues. The CDR3 DNA reads as TGTGCCAGTAGTAAGGCAGGACTCACTGAAGCTTTCTTT. Translation: CASSKAGLTEAFF. Using reference TRBV19 and TRBJ1-1 for the parts outside the CDR3, the full variable domain is DGGITQSPKYLFRKEGQNVTLSCEQNLNHDAMYWYRQDPGQGLRLIYYSQIVNDFQKGDIAEGYSVSREKKESFPLTVTSAQKNPTAFYLCASSKAGLTEAFFGQGTRLTVV.

The chain links TRBV5-4 to TRBJ2-2; 10 bases align to TRBD2. V lost 4 bases and J lost 2; bases outside the gene matches: 5. Germline CDR1 and CDR2: SGHNT and YYREEE (reference sequence). The CDR3 spans 16 residues. CDR3 loop: CASSPLAGGNTGELFF. DNA for the CDR3: TGTGCCAGCAGCCCGTTAGCGGGAGGAAACACCGGGGAGCTGTTTTTT.

As to this clone: A junction end diverges from the germline sequence, so it may reflect a read error. This chain connects TRBV7-9 to TRBJ1-1; D gene uncertain. The CDR3 runs to 13 residues. The germline V gene encodes CDR1 SEHNR and CDR2 FQNEAQ (reference sequence). The CDR3 here is CASSQDLRAEAFF. In DNA form, the CDR3 reads TGCGCCAGCAGCCAAGATCTTCGTGCTGAAGCTTTCTTT.

This CDR3 reads CASSLYGQGSYGYTF. The CDR3 DNA sequence: TGTGCCAGTAGTTTGTACGGGCAGGGCTCCTATGGCTACACCTTC. This chain links TRBV19 with TRBJ1-2, with D possibly TRBD1 on 5 matching bases. CDR3 length: 15 residues. Trimming removed 5 bases at V and 4 bases at J, with 17 bases between. CDR1 and CDR2 from the germline V gene are LNHDA and SQIVND (reference sequence).

This rearrangement joins TRBV5-4 to TRBJ2-7; 9 bases fit TRBD2. This CDR3 is 15 amino acids long. The trim removed 2 bases at V and 2 bases at J, leaving 5 bases unmatched. CDR1 is SGHNT and CDR2 is YYREEE in the germline V gene (reference sequence). Here the CDR3 reads CASSFRSGSAYEQYF. CDR3 nucleotide sequence: TGTGCCAGCAGCTTCCGTAGCGGGAGTGCCTACGAGCAGTACTTC.

This chain joins TRBV7-3 and TRBJ1-1; tentative D call: TRBD1 (5 bases). Trimming took 1 base from V and 5 from J, leaving 14 bases between them. CDR3 length: 15 amino acids. Germline CDR1 is SGHTA and CDR2 is FQGTGA. In DNA, the CDR3 is TGTGCCAGCAGCTTAAAAGGGCGGGGGGAAACTGAAGCTTTCTTT. Residues: CASSLKGRGETEAFF.